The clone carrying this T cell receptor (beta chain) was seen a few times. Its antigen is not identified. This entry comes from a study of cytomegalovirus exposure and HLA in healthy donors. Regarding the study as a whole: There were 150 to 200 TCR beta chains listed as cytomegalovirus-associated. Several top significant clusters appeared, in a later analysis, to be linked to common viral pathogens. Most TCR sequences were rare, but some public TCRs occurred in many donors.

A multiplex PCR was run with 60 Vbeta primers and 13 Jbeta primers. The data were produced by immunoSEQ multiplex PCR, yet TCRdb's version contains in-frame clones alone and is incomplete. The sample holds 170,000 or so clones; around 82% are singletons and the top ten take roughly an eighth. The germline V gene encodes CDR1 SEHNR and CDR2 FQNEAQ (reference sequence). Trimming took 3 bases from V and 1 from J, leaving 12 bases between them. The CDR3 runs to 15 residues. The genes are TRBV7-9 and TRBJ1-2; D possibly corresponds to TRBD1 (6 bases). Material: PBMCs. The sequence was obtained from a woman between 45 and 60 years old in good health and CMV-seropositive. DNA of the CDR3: TGTGCCAGCAGCTTCGGGACACAGAATAACTATGGCTACACCTTC. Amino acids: CASSFGTQNNYGYTF.